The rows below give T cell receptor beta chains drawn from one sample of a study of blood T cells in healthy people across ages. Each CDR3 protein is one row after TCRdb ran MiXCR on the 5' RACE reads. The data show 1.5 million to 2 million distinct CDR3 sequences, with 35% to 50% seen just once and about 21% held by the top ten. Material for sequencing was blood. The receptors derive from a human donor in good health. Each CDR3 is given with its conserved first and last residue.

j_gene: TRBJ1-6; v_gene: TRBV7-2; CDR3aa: CASSLDRPPNSPLHF
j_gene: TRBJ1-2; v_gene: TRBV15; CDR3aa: CATSRLTGPNYGYTF
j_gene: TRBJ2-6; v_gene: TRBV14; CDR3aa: CASSQSLPGGANVLTF
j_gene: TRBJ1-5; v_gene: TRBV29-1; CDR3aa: CSVVLAGYSNQPQHF
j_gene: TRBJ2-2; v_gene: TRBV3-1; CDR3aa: CASSTGGSRTGELFF
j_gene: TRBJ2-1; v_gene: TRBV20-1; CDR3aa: CSARDLRGATYNEQFF
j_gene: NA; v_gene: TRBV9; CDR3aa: CASSVGLAGSLYEQYF
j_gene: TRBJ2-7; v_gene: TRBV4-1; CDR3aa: CASSQFDGSGGYEQYF
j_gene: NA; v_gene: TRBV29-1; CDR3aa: CSVAKGQGRYEQYF
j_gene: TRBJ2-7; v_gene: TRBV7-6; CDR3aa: CASSRVLGGSYEQYF
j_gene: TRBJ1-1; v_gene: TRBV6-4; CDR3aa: CASSPARDGGSSEAFF
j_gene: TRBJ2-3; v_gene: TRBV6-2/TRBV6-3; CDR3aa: CASSYPLDGQELTDTQYF
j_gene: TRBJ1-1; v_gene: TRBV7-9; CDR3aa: CASSWGIENTEAFF
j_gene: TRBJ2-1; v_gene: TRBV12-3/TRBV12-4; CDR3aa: CTSSFGTGEQFF
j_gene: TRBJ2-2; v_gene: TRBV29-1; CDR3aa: CSVRFQGAIGELFF
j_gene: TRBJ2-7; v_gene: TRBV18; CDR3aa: CASSPGTSGWNEQYF
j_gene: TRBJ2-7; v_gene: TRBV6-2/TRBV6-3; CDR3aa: CASRQSSNYEQYF
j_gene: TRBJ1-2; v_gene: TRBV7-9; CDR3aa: CASSLGEAHGYTF
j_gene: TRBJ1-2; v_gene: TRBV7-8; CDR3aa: CASSPRTDANYGYTF
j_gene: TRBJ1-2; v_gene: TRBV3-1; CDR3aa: CASSPTQGGNYGYTF
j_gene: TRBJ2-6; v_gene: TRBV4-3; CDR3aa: CASSHSGVSGANVLTF